This T cell receptor beta chain stems from a study of blood T cell repertoires in COVID-19. Study information: Samples of COVID-19 (acute and convalescent) were obtained from the United States, Italy and Spain. From T cells, B-cell-depleted T cells, or PBMCs came the material, which was cDNA or gDNA.

V was shortened by 6 bases and J by 7 bases, with 16 bases between the two germline ends. Germline V gives CDR1 MNHEY, CDR2 SMNVEV (reference sequence). This CDR3 is built from 15 residues. Participants spanned ages about 18 to 100 years and resided in roughly 22 US areas. Clinical histories supplied by participants themselves formed the basis of cohort assignment. This clone occurred a few times. The protocol was immunoSEQ multiplex PCR, while the TCRdb copy is restricted to in-frame clones and leaves out a portion. The repertoire holds some 230,000 clones, with 70% to 85% as singletons. Sequencing used PBMCs or T cells enriched from blood (not recorded which). The clonotype was recovered from a woman in her thirties or forties with acute COVID-19. V and J are TRBV27 and TRBJ1-6, with D perhaps TRBD1 (5 bases). The CDR3 reads CASRQSAGNNSPLHF. CDR3 DNA: TGTGCCAGCAGGCAAAGTGCAGGGAACAATTCACCCCTCCACTTT.